This TCR beta chain was sequenced in a study of identical twins' blood T cells. TCRdb re-derived calls from the 5' RACE reads in MiXCR, one entry per CDR3 protein. Of 400,000 or so distinct CDR3 sequences listed, roughly 28% are singletons. Sequenced input: PBMCs. This receptor was obtained from a woman aged 18-49 years in good health.

The CDR3 loop reads CASQDLDGNNEQFF. CDR3 nucleotide sequence: TGTGCCAGCCAAGACCTGGACGGAAACAATGAGCAGTTCTTC. The genes are TRBV2 and TRBJ2-1; unclear D gene. The CDR3 consists of 14 residues. Germline CDR1 and CDR2: SNHLY and FYNNEI. Trimming took off 8 bases at V and 5 bases at J, with 16 bases between the two ends.